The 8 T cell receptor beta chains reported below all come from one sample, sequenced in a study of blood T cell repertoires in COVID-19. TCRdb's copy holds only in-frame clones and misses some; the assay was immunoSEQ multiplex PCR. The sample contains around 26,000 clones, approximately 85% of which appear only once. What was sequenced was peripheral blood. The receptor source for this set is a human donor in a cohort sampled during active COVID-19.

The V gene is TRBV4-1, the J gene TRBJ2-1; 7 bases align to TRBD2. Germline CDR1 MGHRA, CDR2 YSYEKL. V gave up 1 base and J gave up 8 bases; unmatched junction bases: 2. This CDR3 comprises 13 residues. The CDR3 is CASSQGLADEQFF. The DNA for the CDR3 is TGCGCCAGCAGCCAAGGACTAGCTGATGAGCAGTTCTTC.

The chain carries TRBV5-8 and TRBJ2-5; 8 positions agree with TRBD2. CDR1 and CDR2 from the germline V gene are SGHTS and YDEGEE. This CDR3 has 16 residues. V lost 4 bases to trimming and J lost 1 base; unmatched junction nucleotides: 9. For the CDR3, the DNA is TGTGCCAGCAGCGGAGGGCGCGGGGGGTTCCAAGAGACCCAGTACTTC. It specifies CASSGGRGGFQETQYF. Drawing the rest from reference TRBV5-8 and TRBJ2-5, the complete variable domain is EAGVTQSPTHLIKTRGQQATLRCSPISGHTSVYWYQQALGLGLQFLLWYDEGEERNRGNFPPRFSGRQFPNYSSELNVNALELEDSALYLCASSGGRGGFQETQYFGPGTRLLVL.

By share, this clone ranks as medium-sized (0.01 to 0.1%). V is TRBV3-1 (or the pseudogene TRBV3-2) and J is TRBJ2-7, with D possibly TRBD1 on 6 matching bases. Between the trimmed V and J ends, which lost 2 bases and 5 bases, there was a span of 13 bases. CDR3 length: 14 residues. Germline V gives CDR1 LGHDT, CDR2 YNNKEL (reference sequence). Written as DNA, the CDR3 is TGTGCCAGCAGCCAACAATCCACAGGGAACGAGCAGTACTTC. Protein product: CASSQQSTGNEQYF.

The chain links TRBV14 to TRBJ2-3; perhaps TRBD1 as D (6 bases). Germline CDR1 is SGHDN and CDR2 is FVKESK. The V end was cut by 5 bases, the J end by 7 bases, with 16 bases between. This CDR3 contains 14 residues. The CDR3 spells CASSSGLRGHTQYF. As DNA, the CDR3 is TGTGCCAGCAGCTCAGGACTCAGGGGACATACGCAGTATTTT.

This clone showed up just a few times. The DNA of the CDR3 is TGTGCCAGCAGCCAGGGACAGGGCCAAGAGACCCAGTACTTC. This sequence encodes CASSQGQGQETQYF. The V gene is TRBV5-5, the J gene TRBJ2-5, with 9 bases fitting TRBD1. The CDR3 has 14 residues. V dropped 4 bases and J dropped 1; count of bases not matched to a gene: 2. Germline CDR1 is SGHKS and CDR2 is YYEKEE (reference sequence).

The CDR3, as DNA: TGTGCCAGCAGCGGCACAGGGATTACCTACGAGCAGTACTTC. This codes for CASSGTGITYEQYF. V usage is TRBV7-9 and J usage is TRBJ2-7; possibly TRBD1 for D (6 bases). Deletions cut 5 bases from V and 2 bases from J, with 13 bases between. The CDR3 loop spans 14 amino acids. Germline assignment: CDR1 SEHNR and CDR2 FQNEAQ (reference sequence).

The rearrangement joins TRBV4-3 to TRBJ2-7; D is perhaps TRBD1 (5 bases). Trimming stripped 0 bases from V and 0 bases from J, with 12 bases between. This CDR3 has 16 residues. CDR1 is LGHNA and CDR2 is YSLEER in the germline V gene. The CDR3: CASSQDWGGSSYEQYF. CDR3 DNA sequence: TGCGCCAGCAGCCAAGATTGGGGCGGAAGCTCCTACGAGCAGTACTTC.

CDR3 nucleotide sequence: TGTGCCAGCAGCTTATTTACGGGATCTAGCACAGATACGCAGTATTTT. Translating gives CASSLFTGSSTDTQYF. The rearrangement joins TRBV5-6 to TRBJ2-3, with D perhaps matching TRBD2 (5 bases). The germline CDR1 and CDR2 sequences are SGHDT and YYEEEE. The CDR3 length is 16 residues. V gave up 2 bases and J gave up 0 bases, with 13 bases separating them.